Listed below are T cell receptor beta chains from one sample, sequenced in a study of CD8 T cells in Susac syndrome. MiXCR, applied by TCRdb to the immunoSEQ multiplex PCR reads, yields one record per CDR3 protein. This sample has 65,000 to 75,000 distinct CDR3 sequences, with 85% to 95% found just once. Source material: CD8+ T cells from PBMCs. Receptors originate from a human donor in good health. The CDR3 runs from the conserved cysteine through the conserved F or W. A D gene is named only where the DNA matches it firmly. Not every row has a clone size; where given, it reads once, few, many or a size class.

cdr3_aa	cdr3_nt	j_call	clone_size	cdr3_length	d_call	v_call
CASSPRAGAGMRTNYGYTF	TGTGCCAGCAGCCCCCGAGCGGGGGCGGGTATGAGGACTAACTATGGCTACACCTTC	TRBJ1-2	-	19	-	TRBV14
CASVYSISNQPQHF	TGTGCCAGCGTATACTCTATTAGCAATCAGCCCCAGCATTTT	TRBJ1-5	-	14	-	TRBV5-8
CSVGVPGQETQYF	TGCAGCGTTGGGGTCCCGGGGCAAGAGACCCAGTACTTC	TRBJ2-5	-	13	-	TRBV29-1
CASSPNGPTGQETQYF	TGTGCCAGCAGCCCAAATGGACCGACAGGGCAAGAGACCCAGTACTTC	TRBJ2-5	-	16	TRBD1	TRBV7-3
CSVDPREVFF	TGCAGCGTTGATCCGAGGGAGGTTTTCTTT	TRBJ1-1	-	10	-	TRBV29-1
CAWSDYRIPYNEQFF	TGTGCCTGGAGTGATTACAGGATACCTTACAATGAGCAGTTCTTC	TRBJ2-1	-	15	-	TRBV30
CASSSDGSKAFF	TGTGCCAGCAGTTCGGACGGATCTAAAGCTTTCTTT	TRBJ1-1	-	12	-	TRBV28
CASSSTTTGLNTEAFF	TGTGCCAGCAGTTCTACCACCACAGGGCTTAACACTGAAGCTTTCTTT	TRBJ1-1	-	16	-	TRBV7-9
CASRSGGGEQFF	TGTGCCAGCAGAAGCGGGGGGGGTGAGCAGTTCTTC	TRBJ2-1	-	12	TRBD2	TRBV2
CSVTDNIGNTIYF	TGCAGCGTTACGGACAACATTGGAAACACCATATATTTT	TRBJ1-3	-	13	-	TRBV29-1
CASSVEGGGSTDTQYF	TGTGCCAGCAGCGTAGAGGGCGGGGGTAGCACAGATACGCAGTATTTT	TRBJ2-3	-	16	TRBD2	TRBV9
CASSRRGRETQYF	TGTGCCAGCAGCAGGAGGGGGCGAGAGACCCAGTACTTC	TRBJ2-5	once	13	-	TRBV9
CASDLPVSHHPADAFF	TGTGCCAGCGACCTGCCGGTCAGCCACCACCCGGCTGATGCTTTCTTT	TRBJ1-1	-	16	-	TRBV6-6
CASSPLGRGDYGYTF	TGCGCCAGCAGTCCTCTCGGAAGGGGGGACTATGGCTACACCTTC	TRBJ1-2	-	15	-	TRBV4-1
CASSPLMAGTDTQYF	TGTGCCAGCAGCCCCCTGATGGCGGGCACAGATACGCAGTATTTT	TRBJ2-3	-	15	-	TRBV9
CASSPRGTPNTGELFF	TGTGCCAGCAGCCCCCGAGGGACTCCGAACACCGGGGAGCTGTTTTTT	TRBJ2-2	-	16	-	TRBV7-9
CASSQGRGRGTDTQYF	TGTGCCAGCAGCCAAGGTCGGGGAAGAGGCACAGATACGCAGTATTTT	TRBJ2-3	-	16	-	TRBV14
CSAPGPDPGGWTDTQYF	TGCAGTGCTCCGGGACCTGACCCGGGGGGGTGGACAGATACGCAGTATTTT	TRBJ2-3	-	17	TRBD2	TRBV20-1
CASSFDGNTIYF	TGTGCCAGCAGCTTCGATGGAAACACCATATATTTT	TRBJ1-3	-	12	-	TRBV7-9
CSGRTDRGDEQYF	TGCAGCGGACGAACGGACAGGGGGGACGAGCAGTACTTC	TRBJ2-7	-	13	TRBD1	TRBV29-1
CASSPLTGNEQFF	TGTGCCAGCAGCCCACTCACGGGGAATGAGCAGTTCTTC	TRBJ2-1	-	13	-	TRBV5-6
CASSVPRGSGNEQFF	TGTGCCAGCAGTGTCCCCAGGGGGTCGGGCAATGAGCAGTTCTTC	TRBJ2-1	-	15	TRBD1	TRBV12-3/TRBV12-4
CSGGQVRSEQFF	TGCAGCGGCGGACAGGTCCGGAGTGAGCAGTTCTTC	TRBJ2-1	-	12	TRBD1	TRBV29-1
CSGQAITYNEQFF	TGCAGCGGACAGGCGATTACCTACAATGAGCAGTTCTTC	TRBJ2-1	-	13	-	TRBV29-1
CAWSFDLSPLGYTF	TGTGCCTGGAGCTTCGATCTCTCCCCCCTGGGCTACACCTTC	TRBJ1-2	-	14	-	TRBV30
CASSPGLAGFWETQYF	TGTGCCAGCAGCCCGGGACTAGCGGGGTTTTGGGAGACCCAGTACTTC	TRBJ2-5	-	16	TRBD2	TRBV7-3
CASSSTGPTDYEQYF	TGTGCCAGCAGCTCGACAGGGCCTACCGACTACGAGCAGTACTTC	TRBJ2-7	once	15	TRBD1	TRBV5-6
CASSLVNSGQGEPLHF	TGTGCCAGCAGCTTGGTAAATTCAGGGCAAGGGGAGCCCCTCCACTTT	TRBJ1-6	-	16	-	TRBV7-9
CASSPAGGAGETQYF	TGTGCCAGCAGCCCCGCGGGGGGGGCTGGGGAGACCCAGTACTTC	TRBJ2-5	once	15	TRBD2	TRBV4-2
CASSVESKVKETQYF	TGTGCCAGCAGCGTAGAGAGTAAGGTGAAAGAGACCCAGTACTTC	TRBJ2-5	-	15	-	TRBV9
CASRRGAGSKNIQYF	TGTGCCAGCCGGCGGGGGGCTGGGTCCAAAAACATTCAGTACTTC	TRBJ2-4	-	15	TRBD2	TRBV2
CASYGDAGYGYTF	TGTGCCAGCTATGGGGACGCCGGATATGGCTACACCTTC	TRBJ1-2	-	13	-	TRBV13
CASRNFTGELFF	TGTGCCAGCAGGAACTTCACCGGGGAGCTGTTTTTT	TRBJ2-2	-	12	-	TRBV2
CASHSGASGVYFYNEQFF	TGCGCCAGCCATAGTGGGGCTAGCGGGGTTTACTTCTACAATGAGCAGTTCTTC	TRBJ2-1	-	18	TRBD2	TRBV5-1
CASSQDLRLNTEAFF	TGCGCCAGCAGCCAAGATCTGAGGTTGAACACTGAAGCTTTCTTT	TRBJ1-1	-	15	-	TRBV4-3
CASSQGTKTDTQYF	TGTGCCAGCAGCCAAGGGACTAAAACAGATACGCAGTATTTT	TRBJ2-3	-	14	-	TRBV3-1
CASSPRVSGELFF	TGTGCCAGCAGCCCCAGGGTTTCCGGGGAGCTGTTTTTT	TRBJ2-2	once	13	-	TRBV2
CASSPRSTGTGLNEQYF	TGTGCCAGCAGTCCTCGTTCTACTGGGACAGGGTTGAACGAGCAGTACTTC	TRBJ2-7	-	17	TRBD1	TRBV28
CASSEETGISYEQYF	TGTGCCAGCAGTGAAGAGACAGGGATCTCCTACGAGCAGTACTTC	TRBJ2-7	-	15	TRBD1	TRBV2
CSVRAGYTF	TGCAGTGTTCGGGCAGGCTACACCTTC	TRBJ1-2	-	9	-	TRBV20-1
CASSPSGVPEAFF	TGTGCCAGCAGCCCTTCAGGGGTCCCTGAAGCTTTCTTT	TRBJ1-1	-	13	-	TRBV7-3
CATSDFGDRANEQFF	TGTGCCACCAGTGATTTCGGGGACAGGGCCAATGAGCAGTTCTTC	TRBJ2-1	-	15	TRBD1	TRBV24-1
CASSPTGASTDTQYF	TGTGCCAGCAGCCCGACAGGGGCTAGCACAGATACGCAGTATTTT	TRBJ2-3	-	15	TRBD1	TRBV28
CASSRGTSGGGNNEQFF	TGTGCCAGCAGCCGCGGGACTAGCGGGGGGGGGAACAATGAGCAGTTCTTC	TRBJ2-1	-	17	TRBD2	TRBV3-1
CASSDDRVIGELFF	TGTGCCAGCAGTGATGACAGGGTAATCGGGGAGCTGTTTTTT	TRBJ2-2	-	14	TRBD1	TRBV3-1
CASSLGRAPTTAQHF	TGTGCCAGCAGCTTGGGTAGGGCCCCTACAACGGCCCAGCATTTT	TRBJ1-5	-	15	-	TRBV7-9
CASSPKQGRDGYTF	TGTGCCAGCTCACCAAAACAGGGAAGAGATGGCTACACCTTC	TRBJ1-2	-	14	-	TRBV18
CASNFESRATGCAPRDTIYF	TGTGCCAGCAATTTCGAGTCTAGGGCCACAGGGTGTGCTCCCCGGGACACCATATATTTT	TRBJ1-3	-	20	-	TRBV6-4
CASSLERGPSYEQYF	TGTGCCAGCAGCTTAGAGAGGGGGCCCTCCTACGAGCAGTACTTC	TRBJ2-7	-	15	TRBD1	TRBV11-1
CASSLYQETQYF	TGTGCCAGCTCACTCTACCAAGAGACCCAGTACTTC	TRBJ2-5	few	12	-	TRBV18
CASSPGLEGTGELFF	TGTGCCAGCAGCCCTGGACTAGAGGGCACCGGGGAGCTGTTTTTT	TRBJ2-2	-	15	TRBD2	TRBV3-1
CAIRRGPGQGANYGYTF	TGTGCCATCAGGAGGGGACCGGGACAGGGAGCAAACTATGGCTACACCTTC	TRBJ1-2	-	17	TRBD1	TRBV10-3
CASSQEDPNEKLFF	TGTGCCAGCAGCCAAGAAGATCCTAATGAAAAACTGTTTTTT	TRBJ1-4	-	14	-	TRBV14
CASSPQGRGAVLSSYNEQFF	TGTGCCAGCAGCCCCCAGGGGCGGGGGGCGGTTCTGAGCTCCTACAATGAGCAGTTCTTC	TRBJ2-1	-	20	TRBD2	TRBV5-6
CASSLDNWASNNEQFF	TGTGCCAGCAGTTTAGATAATTGGGCTTCTAACAATGAGCAGTTCTTC	TRBJ2-1	-	16	-	TRBV28
CASPPAKNIQYF	TGTGCCAGCCCCCCAGCCAAAAACATTCAGTACTTC	TRBJ2-4	-	12	-	TRBV18